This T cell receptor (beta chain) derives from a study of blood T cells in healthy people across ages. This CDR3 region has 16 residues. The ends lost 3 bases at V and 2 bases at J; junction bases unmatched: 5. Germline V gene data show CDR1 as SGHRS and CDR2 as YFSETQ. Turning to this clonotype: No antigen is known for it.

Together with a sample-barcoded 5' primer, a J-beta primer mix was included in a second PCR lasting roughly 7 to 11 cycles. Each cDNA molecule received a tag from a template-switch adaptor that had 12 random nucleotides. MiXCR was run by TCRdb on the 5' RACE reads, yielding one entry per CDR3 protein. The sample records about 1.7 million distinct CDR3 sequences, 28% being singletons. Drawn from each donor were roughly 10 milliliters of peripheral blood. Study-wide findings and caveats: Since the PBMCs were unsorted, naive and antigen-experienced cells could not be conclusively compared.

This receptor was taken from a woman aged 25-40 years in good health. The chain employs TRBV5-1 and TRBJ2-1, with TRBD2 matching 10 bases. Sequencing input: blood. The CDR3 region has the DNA TGCGCCAGCAGCTCCCTTAGCGGGAGGCCCTACAATGAGCAGTTCTTC. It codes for CASSSLSGRPYNEQFF.